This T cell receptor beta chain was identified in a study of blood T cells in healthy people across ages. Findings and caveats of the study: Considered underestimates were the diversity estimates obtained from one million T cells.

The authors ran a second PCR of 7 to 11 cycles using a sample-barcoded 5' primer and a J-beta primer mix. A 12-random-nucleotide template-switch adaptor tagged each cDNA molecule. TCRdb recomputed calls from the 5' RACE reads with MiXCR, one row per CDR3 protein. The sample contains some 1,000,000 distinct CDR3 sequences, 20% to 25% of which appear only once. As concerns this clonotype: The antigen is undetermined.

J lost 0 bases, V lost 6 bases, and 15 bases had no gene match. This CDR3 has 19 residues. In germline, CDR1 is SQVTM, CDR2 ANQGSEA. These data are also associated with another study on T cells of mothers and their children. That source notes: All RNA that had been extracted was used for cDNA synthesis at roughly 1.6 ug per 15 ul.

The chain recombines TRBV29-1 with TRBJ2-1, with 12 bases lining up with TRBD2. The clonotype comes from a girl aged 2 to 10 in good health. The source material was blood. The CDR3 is CSVVGTSGRLSGSYNEQFF. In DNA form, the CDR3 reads TGCAGCGTCGTGGGGACTAGCGGGCGCTTATCTGGCTCCTACAATGAGCAGTTCTTC.